The 8 T cell receptor beta chains given below trace back to one sample, sequenced in a study of graft-versus-host responses after intestinal transplantation. Assay used: immunoSEQ multiplex PCR; TCRdb lists only in-frame clones, some missing. The sample consists of 90,000 to 120,000 clones, approximately 86% of them appearing once. These receptors' targets are unknown. This specimen consisted of unstimulated CD4+ T cells sorted from spleen or lymph node cells, obtained before transplant. The receptors stem from a human donor who was the organ donor for an intestinal transplant.

The gene calls are TRBV19 and TRBJ2-5, with D perhaps matching TRBD1 (6 bases). The CDR3 has 14 amino acids. The germline CDR1 and CDR2 sequences are LNHDA and SQIVND (reference sequence). Trimming removed 3 bases from V and 3 bases from J, with 11 bases in between. The CDR3 sequence is CASSITGPEETQYF. The CDR3 DNA follows: TGTGCCAGTAGTATTACAGGGCCAGAAGAGACCCAGTACTTC.

The chain carries TRBV7-2 and TRBJ2-7; the D gene could be TRBD1 or TRBD2 (6 bases each). Germline loops: CDR1 SGHTA, CDR2 FQGNSA. Trimming removed 0 bases from V and 3 bases from J, with 15 bases in between. This CDR3 comprises 16 residues. The CDR3 region is CASSLALGGASYEQYF. In DNA, the CDR3 is TGTGCCAGCAGCTTAGCGCTCGGGGGCGCGAGCTACGAGCAGTACTTC.

The J gene is TRBJ1-6, the V gene TRBV5-6; weak D call: TRBD1 (5 bases). Germline V gene lookup returns CDR1 SGHDT and CDR2 YYEEEE. The CDR3 has 17 residues. Trimming removed 2 bases at V and 9 bases at J, with 21 bases between. CDR3 sequence reads: CASSFVHEQGLTSPLHF. The CDR3 nucleotides are TGTGCCAGCAGCTTCGTTCATGAGCAGGGCCTAACTTCACCCCTCCACTTT.

V gene TRBV7-9 combines with J gene TRBJ1-5, with D hard to call. The CDR3 is 15 amino acids. Looked up from germline, CDR1 is SEHNR and CDR2 is FQNEAQ (reference sequence). The germline V and J ends were trimmed by 1 base and 4 bases, with 11 bases remaining between them. Written as DNA, the CDR3 is TGTGCCAGCAGCTTAGGGGAGGCAGTGAATCAGCCCCAGCATTTT. Translation gives CASSLGEAVNQPQHF.

V usage is TRBV27 and J usage is TRBJ2-7, with a weak D call TRBD1 (5 bases). CDR3 size: 14 residues. The V gene's germline CDR1 is MNHEY and CDR2 SMNVEV (reference sequence). The germline V and J ends were trimmed by 5 bases and 1 base, with 12 bases remaining between them. The CDR3 loop is CASSLLQGSYEQYF. The CDR3 region has the DNA TGTGCCAGCAGTCTACTGCAGGGTTCCTACGAGCAGTACTTC.

V gene TRBV6-1 combines with J gene TRBJ2-7; no clear D gene. This CDR3 has 15 amino acids. Germline CDR1 MNHNS, CDR2 SASEGT. Between the trimmed V and J ends, which lost 5 bases and 1 base, there was a span of 15 bases. This chain's CDR3 is CASSSGATDSYEQYF. The CDR3 region has the DNA TGTGCCAGCAGTTCCGGAGCCACCGATTCCTACGAGCAGTACTTC.

This rearrangement joins TRBV7-2 to TRBJ1-5; D unresolved. Per germline, CDR1 SGHTA and CDR2 FQGNSA. The CDR3 runs to 12 residues. Trimming removed 5 bases at V and 4 bases at J, with 6 bases between. The CDR3 reads CASSHQNQPQHF. The CDR3 region has the DNA TGTGCCAGCAGCCACCAGAATCAGCCCCAGCATTTT.

The CDR3 reads CASSAGTSKVGEQFF. The CDR3 DNA reads TGTGCCAGCAGCGCCGGGACTAGTAAGGTGGGTGAGCAGTTCTTC. The rearrangement joins TRBV9 to TRBJ2-1, with 8 bases lining up with TRBD2. CDR3 length: 15 amino acids. V lost 3 bases and J lost 9; bases outside the gene matches: 11. Germline lookup yields CDR1 SGDLS and CDR2 YYNGEE.